This T cell receptor beta chain was sequenced during a study of blood T cell repertoires in COVID-19. Study-wide background: COVID-19 samples from acute and convalescent phases originated in the United States, Italy and Spain. T cells, B-cell-depleted T cells, or PBMCs supplied cDNA or gDNA.

This CDR3 has 13 residues. Trimming stripped 6 bases from V and 6 bases from J, with 14 bases between. Germline values: CDR1 MNHNY, CDR2 SVGAGI (reference sequence). Original handling: Nucleated cell counts were estimated from reference gene primer amplification. Data came from immunoSEQ multiplex PCR; TCRdb stores just in-frame clones and leaves some out. V and J calls plus clone size are reproduced from that table; the DNA served to infer D and trimming. The sample lists about 300,000 clones, about 89% occurring once. The sequencing sample was made of peripheral blood. This sequence was found in a man aged 18 to 29 who had recovered from COVID-19. The chain has TRBV6-6 and TRBJ1-1; D perhaps matches TRBD1 (6 bases). Written as DNA, the CDR3 is TGTGCCAGCAGGGATTACAGGGCCTCTGAAGCTTTCTTT. Translation gives CASRDYRASEAFF.